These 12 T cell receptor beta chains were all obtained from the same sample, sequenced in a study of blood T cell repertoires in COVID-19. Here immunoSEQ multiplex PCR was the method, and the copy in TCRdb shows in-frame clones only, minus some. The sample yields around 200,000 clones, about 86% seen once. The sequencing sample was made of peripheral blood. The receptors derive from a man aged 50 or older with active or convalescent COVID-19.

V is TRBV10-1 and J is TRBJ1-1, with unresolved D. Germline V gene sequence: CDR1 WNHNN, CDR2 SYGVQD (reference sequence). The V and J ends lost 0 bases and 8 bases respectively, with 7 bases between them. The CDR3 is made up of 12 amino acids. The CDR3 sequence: CASSESGREAFF. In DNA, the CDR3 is TGCGCCAGCAGTGAGTCGGGCAGAGAAGCTTTCTTT.

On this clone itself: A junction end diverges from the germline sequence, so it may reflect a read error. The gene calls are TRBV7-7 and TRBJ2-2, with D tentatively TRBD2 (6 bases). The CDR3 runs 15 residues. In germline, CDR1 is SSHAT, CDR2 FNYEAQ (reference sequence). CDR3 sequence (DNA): TGTGCTAGCAGCTTAGAAGGCGGGGCCACCGGGGAGCTGTTTTTT. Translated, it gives CASSLEGGATGELFF.

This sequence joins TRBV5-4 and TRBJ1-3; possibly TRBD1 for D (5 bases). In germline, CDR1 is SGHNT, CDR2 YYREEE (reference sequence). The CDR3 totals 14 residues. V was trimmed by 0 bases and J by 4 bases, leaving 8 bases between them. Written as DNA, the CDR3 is TGTGCCAGCAGCTTGGCGTCAGGGGGAAACACCATATATTTT. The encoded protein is CASSLASGGNTIYF.

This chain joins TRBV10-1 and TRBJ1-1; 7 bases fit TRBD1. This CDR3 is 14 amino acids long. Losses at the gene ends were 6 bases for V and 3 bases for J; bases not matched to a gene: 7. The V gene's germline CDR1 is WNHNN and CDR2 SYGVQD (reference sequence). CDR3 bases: TGCGCCAGCAGCAGTGGGACAGCGGACACTGAAGCTTTCTTT. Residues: CASSSGTADTEAFF.

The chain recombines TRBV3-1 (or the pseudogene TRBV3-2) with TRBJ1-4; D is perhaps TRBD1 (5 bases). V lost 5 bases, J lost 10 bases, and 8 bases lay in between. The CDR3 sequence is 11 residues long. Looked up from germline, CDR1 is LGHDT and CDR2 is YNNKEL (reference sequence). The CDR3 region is CASSRGGKLFF. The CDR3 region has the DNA TGTGCCAGCAGCAGGGGAGGAAAACTGTTTTTT.

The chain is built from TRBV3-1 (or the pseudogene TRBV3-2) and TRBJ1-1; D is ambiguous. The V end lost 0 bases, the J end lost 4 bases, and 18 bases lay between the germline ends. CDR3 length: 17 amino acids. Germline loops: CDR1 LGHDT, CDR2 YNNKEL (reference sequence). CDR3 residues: CASSQEMLTSETTEAFF. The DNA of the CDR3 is TGTGCCAGCAGCCAAGAAATGCTGACATCTGAGACCACTGAAGCTTTCTTT.

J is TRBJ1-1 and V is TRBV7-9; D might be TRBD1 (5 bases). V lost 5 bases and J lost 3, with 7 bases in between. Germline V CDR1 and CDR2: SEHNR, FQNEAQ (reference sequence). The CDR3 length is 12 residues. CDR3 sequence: CASSQTDTEAFF. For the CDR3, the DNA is TGTGCCAGCAGCCAGACAGACACTGAAGCTTTCTTT.

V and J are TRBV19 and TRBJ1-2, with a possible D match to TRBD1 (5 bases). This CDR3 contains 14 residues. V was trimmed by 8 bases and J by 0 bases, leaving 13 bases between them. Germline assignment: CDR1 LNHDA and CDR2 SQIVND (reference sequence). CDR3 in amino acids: CASLDSPANYGYTF. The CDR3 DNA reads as TGTGCCAGTCTAGACAGCCCGGCTAACTATGGCTACACCTTC.

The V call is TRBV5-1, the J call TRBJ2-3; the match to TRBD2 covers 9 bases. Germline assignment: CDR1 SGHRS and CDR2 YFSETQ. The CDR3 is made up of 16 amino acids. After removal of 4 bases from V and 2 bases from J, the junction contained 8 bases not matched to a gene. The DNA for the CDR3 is TGCGCCAGCAGCCGTAGCGGGAGACCCTACACAGATACGCAGTATTTT. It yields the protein CASSRSGRPYTDTQYF.

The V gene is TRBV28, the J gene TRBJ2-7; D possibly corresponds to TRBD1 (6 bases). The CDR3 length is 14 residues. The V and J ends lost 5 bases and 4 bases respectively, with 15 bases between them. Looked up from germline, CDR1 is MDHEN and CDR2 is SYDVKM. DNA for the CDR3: TGTGCCAGCAGTCCCCCTCGGACAGTTTACGAGCAGTACTTC. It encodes CASSPPRTVYEQYF.

CDR3 residues: CASTVDKPYTF. Written as DNA, the CDR3 is TGTGCCAGTACCGTGGACAAACCCTACACCTTC. The V and J genes are TRBV19 and TRBJ1-2; weak D call: TRBD1 (5 bases). The CDR3 consists of 11 residues. Germline values: CDR1 LNHDA, CDR2 SQIVND (reference sequence). V was clipped by 7 bases and J by 10 bases, with 13 bases between them.

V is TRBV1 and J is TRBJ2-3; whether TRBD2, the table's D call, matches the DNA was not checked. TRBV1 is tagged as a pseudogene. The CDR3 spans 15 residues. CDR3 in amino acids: CTSSGHKGGTDTQYF. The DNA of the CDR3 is TGCACCAGCAGCGGTCATAAGGGCGGGACAGATACGCAGTATTTT.